These T cell receptor beta chains were read from a single sample in a study of PD-1 blockade in classical Hodgkin lymphoma. Sequencing was performed with immunoSEQ multiplex PCR; in TCRdb, only in-frame clones are kept and a portion is missing. Here the sample spans roughly 150,000 clones, less than 80% being singletons. Specimen: peripheral blood mononuclear cells (PBMCs), collected before the second cycle of nivolumab. The receptors come from a human donor with classical Hodgkin lymphoma. Each CDR3 is given with its conserved first and last residue. The order of the fields is clone size, V gene, D gene, J gene, CDR3 DNA, CDR3 protein. D genes are given only for firm matches. Clone size is stated in some rows and not others, as once, few, many or a class when expanded.

abundance: many
v_gene: TRBV19
d_gene: NA
j_gene: TRBJ2-2
CDR3nt: TGTGCCAGTAGTACCCGGACATCAAACACCGGGGAGCTGTTTTTT
CDR3aa: CASSTRTSNTGELFF

abundance: few
v_gene: TRBV2
d_gene: NA
j_gene: TRBJ2-6
CDR3nt: TGTGCCAGCAGTAAGGGACGAGGCGGCACTGGGGCCAACGTCCTGACTTTC
CDR3aa: CASSKGRGGTGANVLTF

abundance: once
v_gene: TRBV10-3
d_gene: NA
j_gene: TRBJ2-2
CDR3nt: TGTGCCATCAGTGAGTTGACAGCGAACACCGGGGAGCTGTTTTTT
CDR3aa: CAISELTANTGELFF

abundance: many
v_gene: TRBV28
d_gene: NA
j_gene: TRBJ2-1
CDR3nt: TGTGCCAGCACGCCACGACAGGCCCCCTTCTTCTTC
CDR3aa: CASTPRQAPFFF

abundance: few
v_gene: TRBV5-5
d_gene: TRBD1
j_gene: TRBJ1-3
CDR3nt: TGTGCCAGCAGCCAGGGGACAGCGGCACGCTCTGGAAACACCATATATTTT
CDR3aa: CASSQGTAARSGNTIYF

abundance: NA
v_gene: TRBV2
d_gene: NA
j_gene: TRBJ2-5
CDR3nt: TGTGCCAGCATACCCGACTACCCCCAAGAGACCCAGTACTTC
CDR3aa: CASIPDYPQETQYF

abundance: NA
v_gene: TRBV6-1
d_gene: TRBD2
j_gene: TRBJ2-2
CDR3nt: TGTGCCAGCAGTGAAAGGTCTAGCGGGAGGGCCGGGGAGCTGTTTTTT
CDR3aa: CASSERSSGRAGELFF

abundance: NA
v_gene: TRBV4-3
d_gene: TRBD2
j_gene: TRBJ2-7
CDR3nt: TGCGCCAGCAGCCTCCTAGCGGGACCAACCTACGAGCAGTACTTC
CDR3aa: CASSLLAGPTYEQYF

abundance: few
v_gene: TRBV19
d_gene: NA
j_gene: TRBJ2-1
CDR3nt: TGTGCCAGTAGTATAGCGGACGGATACAATGAGCAGTTCTTC
CDR3aa: CASSIADGYNEQFF

abundance: NA
v_gene: TRBV9
d_gene: NA
j_gene: TRBJ2-7
CDR3nt: TGTGCCAGCAGCGTAGCTTTGGCTAGGGAGCAGTACTTC
CDR3aa: CASSVALAREQYF

abundance: NA
v_gene: TRBV15
d_gene: NA
j_gene: TRBJ2-4
CDR3nt: TGTGCCACCAGCCAGAGATATTTGGGGGCAGGGGGGTACATTCAGTACTTC
CDR3aa: CATSQRYLGAGGYIQYF

abundance: NA
v_gene: TRBV6-6
d_gene: NA
j_gene: TRBJ1-5
CDR3nt: TGTGCCAGCAGTTACGGGATGACAAATCAGCCCCAGCATTTT
CDR3aa: CASSYGMTNQPQHF

abundance: NA
v_gene: TRBV5-1
d_gene: TRBD1
j_gene: TRBJ2-3
CDR3nt: TGCGCCAGCAGCTACCTGACAGGGAGCACAGATACGCAGTATTTT
CDR3aa: CASSYLTGSTDTQYF

abundance: NA
v_gene: TRBV10-3
d_gene: TRBD2
j_gene: TRBJ2-3
CDR3nt: TGTGCCGCGGGGGGGTTCCTCGCGGGGGAATACACAGATACGCAGTATTTT
CDR3aa: CAAGGFLAGEYTDTQYF

abundance: NA
v_gene: TRBV5-4
d_gene: NA
j_gene: TRBJ2-1
CDR3nt: TGTGCCAGCAGCTTCTCCCGGGGGGCTGCCTACAATGAGCAGTTCTTC
CDR3aa: CASSFSRGAAYNEQFF

abundance: NA
v_gene: TRBV27
d_gene: TRBD1
j_gene: TRBJ1-1
CDR3nt: TGTGCCAGCAGTAACTACAGGGGTGGCACTGAAGCTTTCTTT
CDR3aa: CASSNYRGGTEAFF

abundance: NA
v_gene: TRBV28
d_gene: TRBD1
j_gene: TRBJ2-1
CDR3nt: TGTGCCAGCAAACGCACTAGACAGGGGACCTCCTACAATGAGCAGTTCTTC
CDR3aa: CASKRTRQGTSYNEQFF

abundance: NA
v_gene: TRBV9
d_gene: TRBD1
j_gene: TRBJ2-5
CDR3nt: TGTGCCAGCAGCCGATCCAGGGCACAGGGGGAGACCCAGTACTTC
CDR3aa: CASSRSRAQGETQYF

abundance: NA
v_gene: TRBV30
d_gene: NA
j_gene: TRBJ2-5
CDR3nt: TGTGCCTGGACCACCGGGACCGCAAAAGAGACCCAGTACTTC
CDR3aa: CAWTTGTAKETQYF

abundance: NA
v_gene: TRBV19
d_gene: NA
j_gene: TRBJ2-3
CDR3nt: TGTGCCAGTAGTATGATCTTCTTGGGCACAGATACGCAGTATTTT
CDR3aa: CASSMIFLGTDTQYF

abundance: NA
v_gene: TRBV10-3
d_gene: TRBD2
j_gene: TRBJ2-1
CDR3nt: TGTGCCATCAGTCCCGGGACTAGCGGGGGGCGGAATGAGCAGTTCTTC
CDR3aa: CAISPGTSGGRNEQFF

abundance: NA
v_gene: TRBV10-3
d_gene: NA
j_gene: TRBJ1-4
CDR3nt: TGTGCCAGCAGTTACTCCGCGGGAGTTGGTGAAAAACTGTTTTTT
CDR3aa: CASSYSAGVGEKLFF